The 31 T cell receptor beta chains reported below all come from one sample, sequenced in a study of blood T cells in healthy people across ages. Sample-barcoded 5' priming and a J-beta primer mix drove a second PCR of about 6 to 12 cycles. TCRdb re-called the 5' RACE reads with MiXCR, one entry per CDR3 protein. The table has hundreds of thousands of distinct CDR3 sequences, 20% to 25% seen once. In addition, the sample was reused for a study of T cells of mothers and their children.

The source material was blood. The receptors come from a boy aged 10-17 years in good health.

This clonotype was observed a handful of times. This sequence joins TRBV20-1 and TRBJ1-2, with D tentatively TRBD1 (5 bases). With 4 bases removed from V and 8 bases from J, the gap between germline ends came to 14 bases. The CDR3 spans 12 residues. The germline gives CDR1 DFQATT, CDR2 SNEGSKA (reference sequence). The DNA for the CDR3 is TGCAGTGCTATTGAGGGGTCGGGGGGCTACACCTTC. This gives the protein CSAIEGSGGYTF.

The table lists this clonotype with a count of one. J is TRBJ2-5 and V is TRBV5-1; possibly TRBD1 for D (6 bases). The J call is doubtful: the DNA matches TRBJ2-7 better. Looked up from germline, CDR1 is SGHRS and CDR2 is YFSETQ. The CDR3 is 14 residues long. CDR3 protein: CASSLDPGACEQYF. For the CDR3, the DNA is TGCGCCAGCAGCTTGGATCCAGGGGCCTGCGAGCAGTACTTC.

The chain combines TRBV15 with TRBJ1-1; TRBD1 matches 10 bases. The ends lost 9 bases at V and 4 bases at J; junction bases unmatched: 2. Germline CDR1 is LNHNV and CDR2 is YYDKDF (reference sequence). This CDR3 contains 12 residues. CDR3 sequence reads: CATGTGATEAFF. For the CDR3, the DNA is TGTGCCACAGGGACAGGGGCCACTGAAGCTTTCTTT.

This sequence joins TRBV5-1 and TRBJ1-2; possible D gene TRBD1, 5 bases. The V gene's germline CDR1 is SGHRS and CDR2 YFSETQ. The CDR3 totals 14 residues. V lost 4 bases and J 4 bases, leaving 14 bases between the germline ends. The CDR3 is CASSPRDQGYGYTF. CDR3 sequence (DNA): TGCGCCAGCAGCCCTCGGGACCAGGGCTATGGCTACACCTTC.

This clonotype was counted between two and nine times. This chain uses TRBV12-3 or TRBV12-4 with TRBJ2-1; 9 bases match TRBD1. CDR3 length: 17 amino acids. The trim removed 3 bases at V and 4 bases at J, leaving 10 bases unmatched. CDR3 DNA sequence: TGTGCCAGCAGTTTCCTAGGAGGACAGGGGAAATACAATGAGCAGTTCTTC. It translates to CASSFLGGQGKYNEQFF.

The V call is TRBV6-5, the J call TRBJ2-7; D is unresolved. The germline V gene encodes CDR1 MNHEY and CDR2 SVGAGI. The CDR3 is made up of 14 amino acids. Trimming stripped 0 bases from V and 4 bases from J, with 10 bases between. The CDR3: CASSYSISFYEQYF. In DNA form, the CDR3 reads TGTGCCAGCAGTTACTCGATAAGTTTTTACGAGCAGTACTTC.

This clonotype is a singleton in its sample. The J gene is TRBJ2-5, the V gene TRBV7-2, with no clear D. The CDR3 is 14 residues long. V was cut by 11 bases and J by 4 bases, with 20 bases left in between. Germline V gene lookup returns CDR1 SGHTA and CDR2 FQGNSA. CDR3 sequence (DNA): TGTGCCTACAGCTTAGTGGTCAGGACAGAGACCCAGTACTTC. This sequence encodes CAYSLVVRTETQYF.

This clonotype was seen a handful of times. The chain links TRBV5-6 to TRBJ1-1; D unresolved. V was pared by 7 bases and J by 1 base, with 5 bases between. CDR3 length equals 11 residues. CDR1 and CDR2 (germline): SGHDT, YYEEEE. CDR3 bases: TGTGCCAGCGGAGCGAACACTGAAGCTTTCTTT. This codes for CASGANTEAFF.

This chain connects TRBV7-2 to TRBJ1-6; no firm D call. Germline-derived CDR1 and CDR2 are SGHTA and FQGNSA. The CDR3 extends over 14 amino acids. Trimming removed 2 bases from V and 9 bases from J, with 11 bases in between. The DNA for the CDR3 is TGTGCCAGCAGCTTAACAGAGCAAGGTTCACCCCTCCACTTT. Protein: CASSLTEQGSPLHF. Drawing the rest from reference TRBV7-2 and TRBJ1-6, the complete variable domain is GAGVSQSPSNKVTEKGKDVELRCDPISGHTALYWYRQSLGQGLEFLIYFQGNSAPDKSGLPSDRFSAERTGGSVSTLTIQRTQQEDSAVYLCASSLTEQGSPLHFGNGTRLTVT.

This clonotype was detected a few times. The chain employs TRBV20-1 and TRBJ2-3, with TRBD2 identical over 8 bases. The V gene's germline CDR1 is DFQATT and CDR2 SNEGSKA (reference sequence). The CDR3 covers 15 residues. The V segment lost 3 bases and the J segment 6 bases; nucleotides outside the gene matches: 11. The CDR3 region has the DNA TGCAGTGCTAGGAATAGCGGGGTTGGGTTGGATACGCAGTATTTT. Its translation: CSARNSGVGLDTQYF.

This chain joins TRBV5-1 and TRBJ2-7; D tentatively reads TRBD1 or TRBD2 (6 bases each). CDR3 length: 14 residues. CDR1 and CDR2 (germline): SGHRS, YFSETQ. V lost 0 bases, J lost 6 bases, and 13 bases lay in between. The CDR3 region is CASSLGRGGGEQYF. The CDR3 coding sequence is TGCGCCAGCAGCTTGGGCAGGGGAGGCGGCGAGCAGTACTTC.

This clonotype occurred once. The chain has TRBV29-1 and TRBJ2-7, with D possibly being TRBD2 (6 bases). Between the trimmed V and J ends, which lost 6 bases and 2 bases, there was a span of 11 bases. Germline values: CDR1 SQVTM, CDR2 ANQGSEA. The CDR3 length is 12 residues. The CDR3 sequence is CSVWGETYEQYF. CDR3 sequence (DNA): TGCAGCGTCTGGGGGGAAACCTACGAGCAGTACTTC.

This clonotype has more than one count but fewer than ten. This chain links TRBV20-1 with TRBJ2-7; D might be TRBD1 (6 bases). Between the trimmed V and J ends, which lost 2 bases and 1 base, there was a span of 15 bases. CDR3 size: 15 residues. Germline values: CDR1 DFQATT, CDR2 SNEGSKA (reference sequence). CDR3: CSARSPPGTSYEQYF. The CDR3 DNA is TGCAGTGCTAGATCTCCCCCGGGGACATCCTACGAGCAGTACTTC.

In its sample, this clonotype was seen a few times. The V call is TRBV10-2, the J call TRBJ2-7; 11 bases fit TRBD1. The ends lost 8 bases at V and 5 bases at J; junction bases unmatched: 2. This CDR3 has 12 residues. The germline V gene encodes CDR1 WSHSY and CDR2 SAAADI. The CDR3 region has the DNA TGCGCCAGCGGACAGGGGGCCCACGAGCAGTACTTC. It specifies CASGQGAHEQYF.

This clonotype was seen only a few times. CDR3 loop: CASSSRTSFTDTQYF. The DNA of the CDR3 is TGTGCCAGCAGCTCTAGGACTAGCTTCACAGATACGCAGTATTTT. The chain links TRBV7-6 to TRBJ2-3; 8 bases agree with TRBD2. Losses at the gene ends were 4 bases for V and 2 bases for J; bases not matched to a gene: 5. CDR1 is SGHVS, CDR2 FNYEAQ, per germline. The length of the CDR3 is 15 residues.

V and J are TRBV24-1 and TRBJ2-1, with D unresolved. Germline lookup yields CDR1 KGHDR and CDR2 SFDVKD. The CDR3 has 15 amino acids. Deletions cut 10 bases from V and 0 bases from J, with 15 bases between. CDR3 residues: CATIYSKCSYNEQFF. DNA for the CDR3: TGTGCCACGATATATAGTAAGTGCTCCTACAATGAGCAGTTCTTC.

The CDR3 reads CASSQTPGSEQYF. In DNA form, the CDR3 reads TGTGCCAGCAGCCAAACCCCGGGGAGCGAGCAGTACTTC. The rearrangement links TRBV3-1 to TRBJ2-5, with a weak D call TRBD2 (5 bases). The DNA matches TRBJ2-7 better at its end, which makes the J call doubtful. The CDR3 spans 13 residues. Germline assignment: CDR1 LGHDT and CDR2 YNNKEL (reference sequence).

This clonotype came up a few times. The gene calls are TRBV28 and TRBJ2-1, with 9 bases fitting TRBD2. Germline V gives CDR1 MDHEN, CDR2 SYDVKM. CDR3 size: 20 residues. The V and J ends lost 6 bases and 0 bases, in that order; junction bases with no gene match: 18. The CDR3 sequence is CASSPLGASGILSSYNEQFF. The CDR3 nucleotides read TGTGCCAGCAGCCCTCTGGGGGCTAGCGGGATACTAAGCTCCTACAATGAGCAGTTCTTC.

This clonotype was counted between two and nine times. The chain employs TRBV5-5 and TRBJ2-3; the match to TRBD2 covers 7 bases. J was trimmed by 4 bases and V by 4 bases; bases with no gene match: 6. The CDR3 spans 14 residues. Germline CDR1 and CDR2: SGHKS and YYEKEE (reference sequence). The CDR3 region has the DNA TGTGCCAGCAGCCTTCTCAGCGGGGCAGATACGCAGTATTTT. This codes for CASSLLSGADTQYF.

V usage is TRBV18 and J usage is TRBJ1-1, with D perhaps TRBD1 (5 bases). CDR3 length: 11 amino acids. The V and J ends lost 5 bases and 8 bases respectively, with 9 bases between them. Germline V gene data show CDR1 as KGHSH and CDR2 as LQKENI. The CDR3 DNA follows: TGTGCCAGCTCAAATAGGACAGAAGCTTTCTTT. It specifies CASSNRTEAFF.

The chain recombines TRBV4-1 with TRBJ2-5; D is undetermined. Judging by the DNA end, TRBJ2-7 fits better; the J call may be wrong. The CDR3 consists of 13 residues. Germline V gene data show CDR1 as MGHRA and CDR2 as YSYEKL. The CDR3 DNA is TGCGCCAGCAGCCAAGATGTATGGTACGAGCAGTACTTC. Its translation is CASSQDVWYEQYF.

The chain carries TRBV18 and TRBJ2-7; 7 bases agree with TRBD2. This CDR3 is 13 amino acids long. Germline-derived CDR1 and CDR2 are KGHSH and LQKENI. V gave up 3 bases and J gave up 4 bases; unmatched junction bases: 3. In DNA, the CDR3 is TGTGCCAGCTCACCGGGGAGGGATTACGAGCAGTACTTC. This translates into CASSPGRDYEQYF.

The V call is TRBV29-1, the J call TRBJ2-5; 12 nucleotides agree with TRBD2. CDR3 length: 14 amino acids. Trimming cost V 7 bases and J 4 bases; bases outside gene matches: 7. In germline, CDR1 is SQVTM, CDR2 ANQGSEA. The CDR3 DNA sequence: TGCAGCGCCCAAGGACTAGCGGGGCTAGAGACCCAGTACTTC. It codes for CSAQGLAGLETQYF.

The CDR3 loop reads CASSSTAADRGHREQYF. Here the CDR3 DNA reads TGTGCCAGCAGTTCGACCGCCGCCGATAGGGGGCATAGGGAGCAGTACTTC. The gene calls are TRBV28 and TRBJ2-7; 7 bases are shared with TRBD1. CDR1 and CDR2 from the germline V gene are MDHEN and SYDVKM. J gave up 7 bases and V 4 bases, and 19 bases lay outside the gene matches. The CDR3 loop spans 17 amino acids.

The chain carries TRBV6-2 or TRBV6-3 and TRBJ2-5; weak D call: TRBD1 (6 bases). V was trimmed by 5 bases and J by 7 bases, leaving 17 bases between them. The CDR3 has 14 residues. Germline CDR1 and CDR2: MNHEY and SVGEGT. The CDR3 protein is CASSGRTDLGTQYF. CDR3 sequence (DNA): TGTGCCAGCAGTGGTAGGACAGACCTCGGGACCCAGTACTTC.

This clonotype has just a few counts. CDR3 nucleotides: TGTGCCAGCGGAGTCCTAAATCAGCCCCAGCATTTT. Its protein is CASGVLNQPQHF. The rearrangement uses TRBV27 and TRBJ1-5; D gene unclear. Germline values: CDR1 MNHEY, CDR2 SMNVEV (reference sequence). The germline V and J ends were trimmed by 8 bases and 4 bases, with 9 bases remaining between them. The CDR3 contains 12 residues.

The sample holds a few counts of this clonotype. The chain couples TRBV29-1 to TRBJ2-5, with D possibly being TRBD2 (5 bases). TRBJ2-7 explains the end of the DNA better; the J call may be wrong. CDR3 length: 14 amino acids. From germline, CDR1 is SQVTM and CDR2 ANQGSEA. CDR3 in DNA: TGCAGCGTTGAAATGGAGTCCGGGACCTACGAGCAGTACTTC. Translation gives CSVEMESGTYEQYF.

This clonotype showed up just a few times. The CDR3, as DNA: TGCGCCAGCAGCTCGGGGGGGGCGAACACTGAAGCTTTCTTT. Its protein product is CASSSGGANTEAFF. The rearrangement joins TRBV5-1 to TRBJ1-1, with D perhaps matching TRBD1 (6 bases). This CDR3 has 14 residues. Germline V gives CDR1 SGHRS, CDR2 YFSETQ. V was trimmed by 3 bases and J by 1 base, leaving 10 bases between them.

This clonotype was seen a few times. The CDR3 nucleotides are TGTGCCAGCAGTTACTCGGCCCGGTCCGGCAATCAGCCCCAGCATTTT. This encodes CASSYSARSGNQPQHF. The rearrangement links TRBV6-5 to TRBJ1-5; D is unclear. V gave up 0 bases and J gave up 2 bases, with 11 bases separating them. CDR1 is MNHEY, CDR2 SVGAGI, per germline. The length of the CDR3 is 16 residues.

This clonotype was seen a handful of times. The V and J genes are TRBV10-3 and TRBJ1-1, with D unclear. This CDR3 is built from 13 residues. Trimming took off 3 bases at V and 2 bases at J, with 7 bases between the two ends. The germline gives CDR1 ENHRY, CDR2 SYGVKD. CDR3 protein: CAISDNTNTEAFF. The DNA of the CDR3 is TGTGCCATCAGTGACAACACCAACACTGAAGCTTTCTTT.

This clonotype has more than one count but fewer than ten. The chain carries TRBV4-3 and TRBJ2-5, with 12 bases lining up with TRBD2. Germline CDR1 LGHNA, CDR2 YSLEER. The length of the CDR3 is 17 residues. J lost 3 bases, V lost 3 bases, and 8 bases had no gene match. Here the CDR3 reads CASSQTWGLAGKETQYF. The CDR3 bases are TGCGCCAGCAGCCAGACATGGGGACTAGCGGGTAAAGAGACCCAGTACTTC.